What follows describes a single T cell receptor beta chain. This clonotype was detected ten times or more. The antigen it recognizes is unknown. Base quality data are lacking; no much larger clone is found one base away. Ficoll-Paque density gradient centrifugation was used to isolate PBMCs. The entry originates in a study of T-cell memory formation after mild COVID-19 (dated by TCRdb to the early 2020s). For the wider study: Most TCR sequence clusters were specific to one of the two donors. The cohort comprised two young, previously healthy adult volunteers, one female and one male. In a couple of donors, T-cell clones that expanded and contracted after mild COVID-19 were tracked by sequencing TCRalpha and TCRbeta repertoires over time. Results the study describes overall, beyond this receptor: Whether the second-wave clones peaking on day 37 were SARS-CoV-2 specific was not confirmed. Contracting CD4+ clones were found mainly in CM and EM memory subsets, while CD8+ clones were enriched in EMRA. Clones contracting from day 15 to 85 had balanced CD4/CD8 phenotypes, while a second wave expanding from day 15 to 37 was biased towards CD4+. Some responding clones were detected in pre-infection memory, suggesting pre-existing cross-reactive memory T cells joined the SARS-CoV-2 response. Only two mild cases were covered in the study, and larger cohorts including severe cases with pre-infection samples were considered necessary.

The junction shows trimming of 6 bases on V and 4 bases on J, and the gene matches do not reach 6 bases of it. The CDR3 holds 14 amino acids from the cysteine to the phenylalanine. The kept DNA is CDR3 alone, 42 bases in frame from the first base. From the germline V gene, CDR1 is MNHEY and CDR2 is SVGEGT. Sequencing took place on an Illumina NovaSeq 6000. Using 5'RACE with constant-segment primers, TCRalpha and TCRbeta cDNA libraries were constructed, with sample barcodes and unique molecular identifiers added in the process. RNA was extracted from every sample with Trizol reagent. Amplification of the libraries took two PCR steps, and the second step added a second sample barcode plus Illumina TruSeq adapters. Sequencing of libraries was performed on an Illumina NovaSeq with 2 x 150 bp paired-end reads. In the paper's pipeline: Reads were demultiplexed and collapsed into UMI-guided consensus sequences with migec v1.2.7. Using mixcr v2.1.11, the UMI consensuses were aligned to TRA and TRB V and J templates and assembled into clonotypes. A clonotype was counted as expanded or contracted only if both edgeR and NoisET called the change significant, with noise models trained on biological replicates. For edgeR calls, the thresholds were a false discovery rate-adjusted p below 0.01 and a log2 fold-change of 1. As an exploratory analysis of dynamics, PCA with hierarchical clustering was applied to max-normalized trajectories of the 1000 most abundant clonotypes. Separately sequenced CD4+ and CD8+ repertoires were used to assign a CD4 or CD8 phenotype to each responding clone. TCRdb handled the public reads itself, with Q25 trimming in fastp and clone calling in MiXCR, and kept productive beta chains. Rows are unified per CDR3 protein, each entry keeping the most common DNA and genes. These V and J calls derive from TCRdb rather than the authors' analysis. The sample table lists hundreds of thousands of distinct CDR3 sequences, roughly 15% of them with a count of one. The top ten hold roughly a fifth of the sample.

This receptor chain uses TRBV6-2 or TRBV6-3 and TRBJ1-1, with 9 bases aligning to TRBD1. The sequenced sample was PBMCs or a T cell subset sorted from them (not recorded which). The origin of this receptor is a man between 18 and 29 years old who had mild COVID-19 (a few samples of this study predate the infection). The sample titles of this study are shuffled in the database, so cell type and time point are left out; the donor was told from shared clones. The sequenced DNA is TGTGCCAGCAGGGGCAGGACAGGGGCCACTGAAGCTTTCTTT. It translates to CASRGRTGATEAFF.